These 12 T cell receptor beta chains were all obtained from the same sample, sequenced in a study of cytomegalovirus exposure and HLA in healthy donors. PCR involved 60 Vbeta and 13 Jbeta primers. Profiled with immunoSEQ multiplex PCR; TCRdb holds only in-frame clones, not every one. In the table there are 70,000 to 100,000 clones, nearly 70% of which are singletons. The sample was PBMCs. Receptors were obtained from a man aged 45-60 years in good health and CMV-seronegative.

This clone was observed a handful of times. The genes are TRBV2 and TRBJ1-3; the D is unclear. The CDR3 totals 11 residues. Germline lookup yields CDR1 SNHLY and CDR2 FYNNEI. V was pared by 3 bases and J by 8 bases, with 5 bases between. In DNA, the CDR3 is TGTGCCAGCAGTGATCAGGACACCATATATTTT. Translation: CASSDQDTIYF.

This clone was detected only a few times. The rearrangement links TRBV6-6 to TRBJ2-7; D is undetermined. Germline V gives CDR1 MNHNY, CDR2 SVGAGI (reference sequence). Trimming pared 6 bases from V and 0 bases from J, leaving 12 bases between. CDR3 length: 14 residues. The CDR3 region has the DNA TGTGCCAGCAGCCTTTTACAACGCTCCTACGAGCAGTACTTC. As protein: CASSLLQRSYEQYF.

CDR3 nucleotide sequence: TGTGCCTGGAACCGAGTACGGGGAGAGGGCTACACCTTC. Translation: CAWNRVRGEGYTF. The gene calls are TRBV30 and TRBJ1-2; D is uncertain. The CDR3 runs 13 residues. Germline assignment: CDR1 GTSNPN and CDR2 SVGIG (reference sequence). Between the trimmed V and J ends, which lost 4 bases and 8 bases, there was a span of 17 bases.

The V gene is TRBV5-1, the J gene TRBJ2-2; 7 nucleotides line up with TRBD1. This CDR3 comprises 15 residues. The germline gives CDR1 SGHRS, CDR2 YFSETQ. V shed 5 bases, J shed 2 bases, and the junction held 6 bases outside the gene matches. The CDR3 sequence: CASSRQGPNTGELFF. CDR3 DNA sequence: TGCGCCAGCAGTCGACAGGGTCCCAACACCGGGGAGCTGTTTTTT.

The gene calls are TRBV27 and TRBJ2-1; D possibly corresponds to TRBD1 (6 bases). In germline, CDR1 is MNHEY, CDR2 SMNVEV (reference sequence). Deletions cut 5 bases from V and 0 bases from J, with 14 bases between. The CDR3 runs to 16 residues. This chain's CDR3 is CASSRPGVLSYNEQFF. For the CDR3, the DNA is TGTGCCAGCAGTCGCCCAGGGGTCCTCTCCTACAATGAGCAGTTCTTC.

The CDR3 region is CASSDPRAQYF. The CDR3, as DNA: TGTGCCAGCAGTGATCCCAGGGCCCAGTACTTC. The V call is TRBV6-1, the J call TRBJ2-5, with D tentatively TRBD1 (5 bases). The CDR3 runs 11 residues. V was clipped by 3 bases and J by 9 bases, with 8 bases between them. The V gene's germline CDR1 is MNHNS and CDR2 SASEGT.

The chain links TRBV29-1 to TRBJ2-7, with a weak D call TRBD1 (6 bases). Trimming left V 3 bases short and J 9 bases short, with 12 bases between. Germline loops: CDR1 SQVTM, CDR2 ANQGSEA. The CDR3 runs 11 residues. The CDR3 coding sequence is TGCAGCGTTGAGCAGGGGCCCGGGCAGTACTTC. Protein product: CSVEQGPGQYF.

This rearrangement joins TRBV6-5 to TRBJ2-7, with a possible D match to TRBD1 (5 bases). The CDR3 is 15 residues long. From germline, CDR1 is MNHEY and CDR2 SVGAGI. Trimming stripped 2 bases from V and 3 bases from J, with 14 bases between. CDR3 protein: CASSYAQGLFYEQYF. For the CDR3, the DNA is TGTGCCAGCAGTTACGCCCAGGGATTATTCTACGAGCAGTACTTC.

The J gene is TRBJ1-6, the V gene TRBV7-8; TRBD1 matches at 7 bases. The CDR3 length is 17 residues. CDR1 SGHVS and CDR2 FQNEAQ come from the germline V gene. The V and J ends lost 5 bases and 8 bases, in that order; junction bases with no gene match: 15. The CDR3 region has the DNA TGTGCCAGCAGCCGGCCTCTGCAACAGGGGATCCATTCACCCCTCCACTTT. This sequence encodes CASSRPLQQGIHSPLHF. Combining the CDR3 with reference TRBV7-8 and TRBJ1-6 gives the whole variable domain GAGVSQSPRYKVAKRGQDVALRCDPISGHVSLFWYQQALGQGPEFLTYFQNEAQLDKSGLPSDRFFAERPEGSVSTLKIQRTQQEDSAVYLCASSRPLQQGIHSPLHFGNGTRLTVT.

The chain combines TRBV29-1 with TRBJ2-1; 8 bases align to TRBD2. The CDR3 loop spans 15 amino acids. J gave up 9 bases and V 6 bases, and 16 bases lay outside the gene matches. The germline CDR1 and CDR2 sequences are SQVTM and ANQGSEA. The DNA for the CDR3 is TGCAGCGTAGCGGGGGCGAATACGGATGGCGTTGAGCAGTTCTTC. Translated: CSVAGANTDGVEQFF.

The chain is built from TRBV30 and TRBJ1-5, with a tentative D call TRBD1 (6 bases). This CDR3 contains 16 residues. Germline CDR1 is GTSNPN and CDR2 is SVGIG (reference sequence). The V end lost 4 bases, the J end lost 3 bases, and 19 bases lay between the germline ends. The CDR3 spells CAWTEGRGSPNQPQHF. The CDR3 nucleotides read TGTGCCTGGACGGAGGGGAGGGGGTCCCCCAATCAGCCCCAGCATTTT.

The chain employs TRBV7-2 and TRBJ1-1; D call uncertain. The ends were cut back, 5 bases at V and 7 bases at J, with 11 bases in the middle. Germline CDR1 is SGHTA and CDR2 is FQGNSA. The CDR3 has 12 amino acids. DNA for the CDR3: TGTGCCAGCAGCCGACGTCGGGATGAAGCTTTCTTT. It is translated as CASSRRRDEAFF.